This paragraph covers one T cell receptor beta chain sequence. Its antigen is currently unknown. This record comes from a study of PD-1 blockade in classical Hodgkin lymphoma. Notes on the study in general: Reports described newly diagnosed patients as having lower baseline TCR diversity than healthy donors. Repertoire differences have undefined causes, possibly disease activity or prior therapy. While CD8+ TCR diversity did not rise significantly by C4D1, CD4+ TCR diversity did.

The table came from immunoSEQ multiplex PCR; TCRdb's copy has only in-frame clones and leaves some out. This table has about 37,000 clones, 85% to 90% appearing once. Germline-derived CDR1 and CDR2 are MDHEN and SYDVKM. V was trimmed by 3 bases and J by 3 bases, leaving 18 bases between them. The CDR3 runs to 17 residues. Relapses following autologous stem cell transplantation were seen in all patients, with brentuximab vedotin exposure varying. The chain has TRBV28 and TRBJ1-5; tentative D call: TRBD1 (6 bases). The material was peripheral blood mononuclear cells (PBMCs), obtained before the second cycle of nivolumab. This sequence was found in a human donor with classical Hodgkin lymphoma. CDR3 in amino acids: CASSFPKRTEYNQPQHF. The CDR3 coding sequence is TGTGCCAGCAGTTTTCCCAAGCGGACAGAGTACAATCAGCCCCAGCATTTT.